A single sample gave rise to the 5 T cell receptor beta chains below, sequenced in a study of blood T cell repertoires in COVID-19. Generated by immunoSEQ multiplex PCR, the TCRdb table keeps only in-frame clones and is missing some. In the table there are tens of thousands of clones, 75% to 95% of which are singletons. Sequenced material: peripheral blood. Receptors were obtained from a woman over 75 with acute or convalescent COVID-19.

V is TRBV30 and J is TRBJ1-2; a weak D match, TRBD1 (5 bases). Trimming pared 1 base from V and 3 bases from J, leaving 9 bases between. The germline gives CDR1 GTSNPN, CDR2 SVGIG (reference sequence). This CDR3 spans 13 amino acids. In DNA form, the CDR3 reads TGTGCCTGGAGTGGGGGCAAGGACTATGGCTACACCTTC. This sequence encodes CAWSGGKDYGYTF.

A single count supports this clone. The genes are TRBV5-4 and TRBJ2-5; TRBD2 aligns across 8 bases. Germline loops: CDR1 SGHNT, CDR2 YYREEE (reference sequence). The CDR3 runs 13 residues. The V and J ends lost 2 bases and 9 bases, in that order; junction bases with no gene match: 6. CDR3: CASSLGTRAAQYF. CDR3 bases: TGTGCCAGCAGCTTAGGGACTAGAGCGGCCCAGTACTTC.

The J gene is TRBJ1-1, the V gene TRBV14; no clear D. The V end lost 3 bases, the J end lost 4 bases, and 9 bases lay between the germline ends. The CDR3 is 13 amino acids. Germline-derived CDR1 and CDR2 are SGHDN and FVKESK. The CDR3 region has the DNA TGTGCCAGCAGCCAGACGAGGAGCACTGAAGCTTTCTTT. Protein product: CASSQTRSTEAFF.

CDR3: CASSLGQGGTDTQYF. CDR3 coding DNA: TGCGCCAGCAGCTTGGGACAGGGGGGAACAGATACGCAGTATTTT. This chain joins TRBV5-1 and TRBJ2-3, with TRBD1 matching 9 bases. Germline V lookup: CDR1 SGHRS, CDR2 YFSETQ. This CDR3 spans 15 amino acids. The J segment lost 3 bases and the V segment lost 0 bases, leaving 2 bases of the junction unmatched.

The rearrangement joins TRBV12-5 to TRBJ2-5, with TRBD1 matching 11 bases. The J segment lost 0 bases and the V segment lost 6 bases, leaving 6 bases of the junction unmatched. Per the germline V gene, CDR1 is LGHNT and CDR2 is FRNRAP. This CDR3 has 16 amino acids. CDR3 sequence reads: CASGRWTGGDQETQYF. CDR3 DNA: TGTGCTAGTGGCCGTTGGACAGGGGGCGACCAAGAGACCCAGTACTTC. The variable domain in full, with the rest retrieved from reference TRBV12-5 and TRBJ2-5, is DARVTQTPRHKVTEMGQEVTMRCQPILGHNTVFWYRQTMMQGLELLAYFRNRAPLDDSGMPKDRFSAEMPDATLATLKIQPSEPRDSAVYFCASGRWTGGDQETQYFGPGTRLLVL.